The T cell receptor (beta chain) described here comes from a study of blood T cells in healthy people across ages. General study findings and limits: Diversity was higher, and naive CD4+ cells more numerous, in long-lived donors than in aged donors.

CDR3 size: 13 residues. Germline V gene lookup returns CDR1 LNHNV and CDR2 YYDKDF (reference sequence). Trimming took 2 bases from V and 12 from J, leaving 16 bases between them. A few counts support this clonotype. What it recognizes is unknown. A second PCR, run for roughly 7 to 11 cycles, used a sample-barcoded 5' primer plus a J-beta primer mix. TCRdb reprocessed the 5' RACE reads via MiXCR and lists one record per CDR3 protein. Found here are approximately 1,000,000 distinct CDR3 sequences, under 40% of them singletons; the top ten hold about an eighth. This receptor was taken from a young man in good health. This sequence joins TRBV15 and TRBJ1-2, with no clear D. The sequenced material came from blood. The CDR3 sequence is CATSRNEARPNTF. CDR3 DNA sequence: TGTGCCACCAGCAGAAACGAGGCGAGGCCGAACACCTTC.